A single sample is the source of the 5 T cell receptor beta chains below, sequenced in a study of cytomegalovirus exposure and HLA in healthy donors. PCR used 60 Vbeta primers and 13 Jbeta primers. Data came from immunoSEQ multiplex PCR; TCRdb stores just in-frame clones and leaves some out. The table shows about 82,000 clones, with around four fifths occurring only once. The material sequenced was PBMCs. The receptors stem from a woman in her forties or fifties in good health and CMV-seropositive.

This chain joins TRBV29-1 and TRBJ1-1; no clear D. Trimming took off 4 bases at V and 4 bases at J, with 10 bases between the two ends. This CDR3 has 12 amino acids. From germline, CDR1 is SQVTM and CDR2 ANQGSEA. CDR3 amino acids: CSVGGWGTEAFF. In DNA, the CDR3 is TGCAGCGTTGGAGGGTGGGGCACTGAAGCTTTCTTT.

The CDR3 here is CASSERLAVSSYNEQFF. The CDR3 DNA sequence: TGTGCCAGCAGTGAACGGTTAGCGGTGAGCTCCTACAATGAGCAGTTCTTC. V usage is TRBV6-1 and J usage is TRBJ2-1, with a possible D match to TRBD2 (6 bases). From germline, CDR1 is MNHNS and CDR2 SASEGT. The CDR3 spans 17 residues. V dropped 2 bases and J dropped 0 bases, with 14 bases sitting between them.

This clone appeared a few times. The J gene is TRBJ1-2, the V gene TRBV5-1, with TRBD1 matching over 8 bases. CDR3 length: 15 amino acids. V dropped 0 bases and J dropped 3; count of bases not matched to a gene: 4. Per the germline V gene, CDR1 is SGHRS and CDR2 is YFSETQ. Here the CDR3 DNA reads TGCGCCAGCAGCTTGGGGCAGGGGGCATACTATGGCTACACCTTC. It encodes CASSLGQGAYYGYTF. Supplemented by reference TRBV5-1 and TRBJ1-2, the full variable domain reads KAGVTQTPRYLIKTRGQQVTLSCSPISGHRSVSWYQQTPGQGLQFLFEYFSETQRNKGNFPGRFSGRQFSNSRSEMNVSTLELGDSALYLCASSLGQGAYYGYTFGSGTRLTVV.

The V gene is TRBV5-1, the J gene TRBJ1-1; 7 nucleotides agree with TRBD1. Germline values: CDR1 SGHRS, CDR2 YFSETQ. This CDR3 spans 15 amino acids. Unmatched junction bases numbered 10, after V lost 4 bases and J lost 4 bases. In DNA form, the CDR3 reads TGCGCCAGCAGCCCTTTGGGGGACAGTACCACTGAAGCTTTCTTT. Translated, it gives CASSPLGDSTTEAFF.

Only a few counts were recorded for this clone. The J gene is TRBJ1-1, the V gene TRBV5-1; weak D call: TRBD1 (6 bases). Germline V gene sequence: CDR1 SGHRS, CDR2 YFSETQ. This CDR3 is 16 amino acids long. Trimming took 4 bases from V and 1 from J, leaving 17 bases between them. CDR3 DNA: TGCGCCAGCAGCCTGAGTCCCGGGACAACGAACACTGAAGCTTTCTTT. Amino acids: CASSLSPGTTNTEAFF.